The 30 T cell receptor beta chains given below trace back to one sample, sequenced in a study of shared T cell receptors in the human thymus. TCRdb's copy holds only in-frame clones and misses some; the assay was immunoSEQ multiplex PCR. The sample records 700,000 or so clones, approximately 85% being singletons. These data also formed part of another study, on human thymus T cells.

The sequencing input was thymocytes. The receptor set was obtained from a girl under three years old with a congenital heart defect.

This clone has a single count. The chain recombines TRBV6-1 with TRBJ2-7, with TRBD1 as a possible D gene (6 bases). The CDR3 runs 12 residues. Germline CDR1 and CDR2: MNHNS and SASEGT. V lost 7 bases, J lost 5 bases, and 12 bases lay in between. CDR3 in DNA: TGTGCCAGCAATCCAGGGGAAAACGAGCAGTACTTC. This translates into CASNPGENEQYF.

The CDR3 protein is CSVEDLGQGLRNTEAFF. In DNA form, the CDR3 reads TGCAGCGTTGAAGATCTTGGACAGGGCCTAAGGAACACTGAAGCTTTCTTT. The gene calls are TRBV29-1 and TRBJ1-1; 8 positions match TRBD1. The germline CDR1 and CDR2 sequences are SQVTM and ANQGSEA. Germline trimming cut 0 bases from V and 1 base from J; bases unmatched to any gene: 10. The CDR3 runs 17 residues.

Details on this clone: The sample has other DNA sequences that encode this CDR3 too. The chain links TRBV7-2 to TRBJ2-5; D is uncertain. V shed 2 bases and J shed 4 bases, with 5 bases lying between them. CDR1 and CDR2 from the germline V gene are SGHTA and FQGNSA. The CDR3 spans 12 residues. The CDR3 coding sequence is TGTGCCAGCAGCTTATCGGGAGAGACCCAGTACTTC. Protein sequence: CASSLSGETQYF.

There are a few counts of this clone. This chain joins TRBV6-1 and TRBJ1-3, with D uncertain. With 3 bases removed from V and 0 bases from J, the gap between germline ends came to 12 bases. Germline V gene sequence: CDR1 MNHNS, CDR2 SASEGT. This CDR3 is built from 16 residues. For the CDR3, the DNA is TGTGCCAGCAGTGAGAATAAGGGAGTCTCTGGAAACACCATATATTTT. Amino acid sequence: CASSENKGVSGNTIYF.

CDR3 in DNA: TGTGCCAGCAGCCCCACAGGTCCCCAGAACACTGAAGCTTTCTTT. Protein: CASSPTGPQNTEAFF. The chain combines TRBV7-8 with TRBJ1-1; a possible D gene is TRBD1 (5 bases). The V end lost 5 bases, the J end lost 1 base, and 14 bases lay between the germline ends. Germline CDR1 and CDR2: SGHVS and FQNEAQ. The CDR3 spans 15 residues.

This clone has a single count. The chain uses TRBV27 and TRBJ1-1; 7 nucleotides match TRBD1. Germline assignment: CDR1 MNHEY and CDR2 SMNVEV (reference sequence). There are 14 residues in the CDR3. V gave up 4 bases and J gave up 0 bases; unmatched junction bases: 2. CDR3 nucleotide sequence: TGTGCCAGCAGTTCGGGACAGATGAACACTGAAGCTTTCTTT. This translates into CASSSGQMNTEAFF.

V is TRBV9 and J is TRBJ1-1, with D unresolved. The CDR3 sequence is 11 residues long. Per the germline V gene, CDR1 is SGDLS and CDR2 is YYNGEE. The V end lost 10 bases, the J end lost 4 bases, and 11 bases lay between the germline ends. The CDR3 loop is CAGGGSTEAFF. As DNA, the CDR3 is TGTGCCGGTGGTGGGAGCACTGAAGCTTTCTTT.

In its sample, this clone was seen a few times. This rearrangement joins TRBV2 to TRBJ1-4; D is possibly TRBD1 (5 bases). With 3 bases removed from V and 7 bases from J, the gap between germline ends came to 18 bases. CDR3 size: 16 residues. The germline V gene encodes CDR1 SNHLY and CDR2 FYNNEI. In nucleotides, the CDR3 is TGTGCCAGCAGTGAGGGGGGTAGTACGGAACCTGAAAAACTGTTTTTT. Its translation: CASSEGGSTEPEKLFF.

This clone was seen only a few times. The chain couples TRBV11-2 to TRBJ2-5; D might be TRBD1 (6 bases). Trimming shortened V by 5 bases and J by 5 bases, and 18 bases separated the two germline ends. CDR1 and CDR2 (germline): SGHAT, FQNNGV. The CDR3 loop spans 15 amino acids. The CDR3 spells CASSPRPGTWETQYF. In nucleotides, the CDR3 is TGTGCCAGCAGCCCACGTCCCGGGACATGGGAGACCCAGTACTTC.

The count of this clone is one. The gene calls are TRBV28 and TRBJ1-6, with D perhaps TRBD1 (5 bases). V dropped 2 bases and J dropped 7 bases, with 12 bases sitting between them. The CDR3 spans 15 residues. Germline V lookup: CDR1 MDHEN, CDR2 SYDVKM. The CDR3 protein is CASSLSAGLNSPLHF. The CDR3 bases are TGTGCCAGCAGTTTAAGCGCGGGACTGAATTCACCCCTCCACTTT.

The chain uses TRBV6-6 and TRBJ1-1, with D possibly TRBD1 on 5 matching bases. The germline CDR1 and CDR2 sequences are MNHNY and SVGAGI (reference sequence). The CDR3 totals 13 residues. Trimming left V 3 bases short and J 7 bases short, with 12 bases between. DNA of the CDR3: TGTGCCAGCAGTTATGGACATGGGATTGAAGCTTTCTTT. Encoded protein: CASSYGHGIEAFF.

This chain joins TRBV2 and TRBJ1-2; TRBD1 is a possible D gene (5 bases). Germline CDR1 SNHLY, CDR2 FYNNEI. The CDR3 is 14 residues long. V lost 9 bases to trimming and J lost 3 bases, with 17 bases between them. The CDR3 region has the DNA TGTGCCAGACGTCGGGGGAAAGTGGACTATGGCTACACCTTC. This translates into CARRRGKVDYGYTF. Looking up the rest from reference TRBV2 and TRBJ1-2 gives the full variable domain: EPEVTQTPSHQVTQMGQEVILRCVPISNHLYFYWYRQILGQKVEFLVSFYNNEISEKSEIFDDQFSVERPDGSNFTLKIRSTKLEDSAMYFCARRRGKVDYGYTFGSGTRLTVV.

The rearrangement links TRBV9 to TRBJ1-1, with 9 bases matching TRBD1. Germline V gene sequence: CDR1 SGDLS, CDR2 YYNGEE. The CDR3 is 15 residues long. V dropped 3 bases and J dropped 1; count of bases not matched to a gene: 4. CDR3 region: CASSARDRANTEAFF. The CDR3 DNA reads TGTGCCAGCAGCGCGCGGGACAGGGCGAACACTGAAGCTTTCTTT.

This sequence joins TRBV25-1 and TRBJ1-5, with 8 bases aligning to TRBD1. Trimming at V came to 5 bases and at J to 7 bases, leaving 10 bases not matched to a gene. The CDR3 length is 15 residues. Germline V gene lookup returns CDR1 MGHDK and CDR2 SYGVNS. The CDR3 DNA reads as TGTGCCAGCAGTCCCCGGGACAGGTGGGACCAGCCCCAGCATTTT. It codes for CASSPRDRWDQPQHF.

The rearrangement uses TRBV5-6 and TRBJ2-1; 15 bases line up with TRBD2. There are 18 residues in the CDR3. Trimming took 2 bases from V and 0 from J; bases not matched to a gene: 3. The germline V gene encodes CDR1 SGHDT and CDR2 YYEEEE. CDR3 sequence: CASSLGTSGGSSYNEQFF. In DNA form, the CDR3 reads TGTGCCAGCAGCTTAGGGACTAGCGGGGGGAGCTCCTACAATGAGCAGTTCTTC.

The chain joins TRBV14 to TRBJ1-4; unclear D gene. The germline V gene has CDR1 SGHDN and CDR2 FVKESK. This CDR3 has 15 amino acids. The V end lost 4 bases, the J end lost 5 bases, and 14 bases lay between the germline ends. In nucleotides, the CDR3 is TGTGCCAGCAGCCGAATCGCCTTCCGGAATGAAAAACTGTTTTTT. Translation: CASSRIAFRNEKLFF.

The chain joins TRBV27 to TRBJ1-2; TRBD1 is a possible D gene (5 bases). Per the germline V gene, CDR1 is MNHEY and CDR2 is SMNVEV (reference sequence). This CDR3 region has 17 residues. V was shortened by 3 bases and J by 8 bases, with 25 bases between the two germline ends. CDR3 sequence (DNA): TGTGCCAGCAGTTTGGGGGAGGGAAGGGCAGGGAGTACCGGCTACACCTTC. This encodes CASSLGEGRAGSTGYTF.

This clone was counted only a few times. J is TRBJ2-2 and V is TRBV28; 9 bases fit TRBD1. This CDR3 comprises 16 residues. Trimming at V came to 2 bases and at J to 2 bases, leaving 3 bases not matched to a gene. Germline CDR1 MDHEN, CDR2 SYDVKM. CDR3: CASSLRDRANTGELFF. The CDR3 DNA reads as TGTGCCAGCAGTTTACGGGACAGGGCTAACACCGGGGAGCTGTTTTTT.

The chain carries TRBV29-1 and TRBJ1-1; D may be TRBD1 (6 bases). CDR3 length: 12 amino acids. The V and J ends lost 7 bases and 1 base respectively, with 10 bases between them. In germline, CDR1 is SQVTM, CDR2 ANQGSEA. The CDR3 bases are TGCAGCGGAAACAGGGCGAACACTGAAGCTTTCTTT. The encoded protein is CSGNRANTEAFF. The full variable domain, with the rest looked up from reference TRBV29-1 and TRBJ1-1, is SAVISQKPSRDICQRGTSLTIQCQVDSQVTMMFWYRQQPGQSLTLIATANQGSEATYESGFVIDKFPISRPNLTFSTLTVSNMSPEDSSIYLCSGNRANTEAFFGQGTRLTVV.

The genes are TRBV7-3 and TRBJ1-2; 8 positions match TRBD1. With V trimmed by 2 bases and J by 7 bases, 3 bases remained unmatched. The CDR3 has 13 amino acids. The germline gives CDR1 SGHTA, CDR2 FQGTGA. CDR3 DNA: TGTGCCAGCAGCTTACAGGGGGCGGGTGGCTACACCTTC. Translated: CASSLQGAGGYTF.

The chain joins TRBV9 to TRBJ2-7, with TRBD1 identical over 7 bases. V gave up 1 base and J gave up 6 bases; unmatched junction bases: 4. CDR1 is SGDLS and CDR2 is YYNGEE in the germline V gene. The CDR3 runs 13 residues. In nucleotides, the CDR3 is TGTGCCAGCAGCGTATCGTACAGGGGCGAGCAGTACTTC. Its protein is CASSVSYRGEQYF.

This clone came up a few times. The J gene is TRBJ1-2, the V gene TRBV7-9; perhaps TRBD1 as D (6 bases). The CDR3 is 16 amino acids. Germline V lookup: CDR1 SEHNR, CDR2 FQNEAQ (reference sequence). The ends were cut back, 5 bases at V and 3 bases at J, with 19 bases in the middle. For the CDR3, the DNA is TGTGCCAGCAGCGGGGACGGCCCCGGGACACACTATGGCTACACCTTC. Translation gives CASSGDGPGTHYGYTF.

This chain's CDR3 is CASSGQVHYEQYF. CDR3 nucleotides: TGTGCCAGCAGCGGACAGGTTCACTACGAGCAGTACTTC. The V call is TRBV27, the J call TRBJ2-7; 7 bases are shared with TRBD1. The CDR3 extends over 13 amino acids. The ends lost 6 bases at V and 3 bases at J; junction bases unmatched: 5. CDR1 and CDR2 (germline): MNHEY, SMNVEV (reference sequence).

The chain uses TRBV5-8 and TRBJ2-7; D is unresolved. The CDR3 loop spans 16 amino acids. CDR1 and CDR2 from the germline V gene are SGHTS and YDEGEE. The V and J ends lost 2 bases and 3 bases respectively, with 18 bases between them. The chain's CDR3 is CASSFEVEQLYYEQYF. The DNA for the CDR3 is TGTGCCAGCAGCTTTGAAGTGGAACAGCTTTACTACGAGCAGTACTTC.

The chain recombines TRBV21-1 with TRBJ2-3; no check of the table's D call, TRBD1, against the DNA was made. TRBV21-1 is an annotated pseudogene. This CDR3 has 16 residues. The CDR3 sequence: CASSKEDRGGADTQYF. The CDR3 nucleotides are TGTGCCAGCAGCAAAGAGGACAGGGGTGGGGCAGATACGCAGTATTTT.

The chain joins TRBV5-1 to TRBJ1-2; TRBD1 aligns across 7 bases. The V segment lost 0 bases and the J segment 3 bases; nucleotides outside the gene matches: 11. The CDR3 sequence is 17 residues long. Per germline, CDR1 SGHRS and CDR2 YFSETQ. The CDR3 nucleotides are TGCGCCAGCAGCTTGGACCCGCCGTCAGGGGGTTACTATGGCTACACCTTC. Translation: CASSLDPPSGGYYGYTF.

This chain connects TRBV29-1 to TRBJ2-3; the match to TRBD1 covers 11 bases. J gave up 5 bases and V 4 bases, and 14 bases lay outside the gene matches. The CDR3 covers 17 residues. Germline values: CDR1 SQVTM, CDR2 ANQGSEA. This CDR3 is CSVVGGQGVPRGDTQYF. CDR3 nucleotide sequence: TGCAGCGTTGTCGGGGGACAGGGGGTGCCCCGGGGAGATACGCAGTATTTT.

The rearrangement joins TRBV19 to TRBJ2-7; the D gene is possibly TRBD2 (6 bases). V shed 8 bases and J shed 5 bases, with 16 bases lying between them. This CDR3 is built from 13 residues. The V gene's germline CDR1 is LNHDA and CDR2 SQIVND (reference sequence). Written as DNA, the CDR3 is TGTGCCAGTGCCTTTCGGGGGAGCAACGAGCAGTACTTC. This sequence encodes CASAFRGSNEQYF.

In DNA, the CDR3 is TGTGCCTCCGCAGGCAGGGGGATTGAGGAGACCCAGTACTTC. Protein product: CASAGRGIEETQYF. This rearrangement joins TRBV30 to TRBJ2-5; 7 bases fit TRBD1. Germline CDR1 is GTSNPN and CDR2 is SVGIG (reference sequence). The CDR3 extends over 14 amino acids. V gave up 7 bases and J gave up 5 bases; unmatched junction bases: 13.

CDR3 sequence: CASSFPGTFSRVYEQFF. The CDR3 nucleotides are TGTGCCAGCAGCTTTCCCGGGACATTTTCGAGAGTCTATGAGCAGTTCTTC. The chain has TRBV11-2 and TRBJ2-1, with D possibly matching TRBD1 (6 bases). This CDR3 region has 17 residues. V gave up 3 bases and J gave up 8 bases, with 23 bases separating them. CDR1 and CDR2 from the germline V gene are SGHAT and FQNNGV.